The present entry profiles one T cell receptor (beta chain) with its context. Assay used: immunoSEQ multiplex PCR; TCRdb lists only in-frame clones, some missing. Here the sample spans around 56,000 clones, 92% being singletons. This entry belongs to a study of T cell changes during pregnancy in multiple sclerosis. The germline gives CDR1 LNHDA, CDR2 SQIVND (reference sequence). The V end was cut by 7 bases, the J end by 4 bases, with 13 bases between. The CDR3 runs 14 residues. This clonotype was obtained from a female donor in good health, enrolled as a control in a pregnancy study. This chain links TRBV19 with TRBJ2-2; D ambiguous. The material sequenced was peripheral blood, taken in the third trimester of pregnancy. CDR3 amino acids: CASNGQSGTGELFF. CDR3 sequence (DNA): TGTGCCAGTAATGGGCAAAGTGGCACCGGGGAGCTGTTTTTT.